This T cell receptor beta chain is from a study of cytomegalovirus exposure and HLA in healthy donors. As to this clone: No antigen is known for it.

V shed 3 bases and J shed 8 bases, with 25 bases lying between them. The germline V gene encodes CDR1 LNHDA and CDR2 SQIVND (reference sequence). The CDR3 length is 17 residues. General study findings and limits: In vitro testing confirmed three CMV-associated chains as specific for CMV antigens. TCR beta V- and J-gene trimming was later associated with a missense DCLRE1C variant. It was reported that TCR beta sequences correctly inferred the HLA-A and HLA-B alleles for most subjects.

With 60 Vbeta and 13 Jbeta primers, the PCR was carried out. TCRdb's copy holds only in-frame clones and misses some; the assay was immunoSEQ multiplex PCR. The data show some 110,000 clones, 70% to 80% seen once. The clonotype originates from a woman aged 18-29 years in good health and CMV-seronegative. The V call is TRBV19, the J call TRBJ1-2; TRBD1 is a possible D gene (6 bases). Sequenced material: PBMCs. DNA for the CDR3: TGTGCCAGTAGTATGAGGGATACGACAGGTCCCCTGGAAGGCTACACCTTC. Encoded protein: CASSMRDTTGPLEGYTF.